This T cell receptor beta chain came from a study of blood T cells in healthy people across ages. Study-level points and caveats: Strongly correlated with naive T cell percentage was TCR beta diversity.

About this clonotype: Its antigen is unknown.

Next came a second PCR, run for roughly 6 to 11 cycles, which used a sample-barcoded 5' primer along with a J-beta primer mix. Each CDR3 protein is one row after TCRdb ran MiXCR on the 5' RACE reads. The profile covers roughly 860,000 distinct CDR3 sequences, with about 62% appearing a single time and 25% to 35% taken by the ten largest. The sample was blood. This clonotype was obtained from a man between 25 and 39 years old in good health.

CDR3 DNA: TGTGCCAGCAGTGACCAGGGGGCGGTCGAGCAGTACTTC. This codes for CASSDQGAVEQYF. The chain links TRBV25-1 to TRBJ2-7; TRBD1 matches at 8 bases. This CDR3 spans 13 amino acids. V shed 3 bases, J shed 6 bases, and the junction held 4 bases outside the gene matches. CDR1 is MGHDK, CDR2 SYGVNS, per germline.